This T cell receptor beta chain derives from a study of cytomegalovirus exposure and HLA in healthy donors. In the study overall: Among 150 million to 200 million T cells, an earlier analysis found about 110 million unique TCR beta sequences. From donors who were HLA-typed, an early data release held 81 million or so unique TCRs.

V lost 1 base, J lost 0 bases, and 15 bases lay in between. The V gene's germline CDR1 is MGHRA and CDR2 YSYEKL. This CDR3 contains 17 residues. The PCR had 60 Vbeta and 13 Jbeta primers. Generated by immunoSEQ multiplex PCR, the TCRdb table keeps only in-frame clones and is missing some. The sample contains about 130,000 clones, over 50% of which appear only once. Comment on this clone: Its antigen is not known.

The study's findings and limits: CMV serostatus alone was available as immune exposure information. Presence/absence analyses rested on an assumption that sequencing depth was roughly uniform across donors.

This sequence joins TRBV4-1 and TRBJ1-1; D is unclear. The TCR was taken from a human donor in good health. Sequencing input: PBMCs. CDR3 DNA: TGCGCCAGCAGCCAAGGAAGAGGCGGACTCCTGAACACTGAAGCTTTCTTT. Translating it yields CASSQGRGGLLNTEAFF.